The T cell receptor (beta chain) described here comes from a study of T-cell reconstitution after alpha-beta-depleted transplantation in children. Overall study results and limits: T-cell numbers and diversity one year post-transplant derived largely from freshly generated T cells.

This clonotype was observed many times. The target antigen is unknown. Unique molecular identifiers featured in how the TCRbeta library was prepared. TCRdb passed the PCR reads through MiXCR, listing each CDR3 protein once. In the table there are 130,000 to 150,000 distinct CDR3 sequences, about 9% of which are singletons. Germline-derived CDR1 and CDR2 are SNHLY and FYNNEI. The CDR3 length is 14 residues. V was cut by 5 bases and J by 6 bases, with 11 bases left in between. The clonotype originates from a female patient aged 2 to 10 who had a stem cell transplant for congenital amegakaryocytic thrombocytopenia, so the T cells may come from the graft donor. The chain uses TRBV2 and TRBJ1-6; no clear D gene. The sequenced sample was PBMCs, mostly from graft donor cells, obtained 180 days after TCRalphabeta/CD19-depleted stem cell transplant. The DNA of the CDR3 is TGTGCCAGCAGTCTAATGGCGATTAATTCACCCCTCCACTTT. This sequence encodes CASSLMAINSPLHF.